Listed below are T cell receptor beta chains from one sample, sequenced in a study of regulatory T cells in long-lasting Graves disease. In TCRdb, the multiplex PCR reads were re-called with MiXCR into one record per CDR3 protein. The sample holds around 420,000 distinct CDR3 sequences, about 15% seen once. This same sample was also part of a study on T cells in Graves' hyperthyroidism and ophthalmopathy.

Specimen: peripheral blood mononuclear cells (PBMCs), collected at new diagnosis, from a patient treated with antithyroid drugs. The receptors stem from a woman aged 40 to 49 with Graves disease. CDR3s include the opening cysteine and the closing phenylalanine or tryptophan. Each record gives: V gene, clone size, D gene, J gene, CDR3 protein, CDR3 DNA. A D gene is named only where the DNA matches it firmly. A clone size is listed for some rows: how often the clone was seen (once, few, many), or a class if it is expanded.

TRBV27	many	.	TRBJ2-3	CASIFADTQYF	TGTGCCAGCATTTTTGCAGATACGCAGTATTTT
TRBV20-1	.	TRBD2	TRBJ2-1	CSASSGGSDEQFF	TGCAGTGCTAGTAGCGGGGGGAGTGATGAGCAGTTCTTC
TRBV7-2	.	.	TRBJ2-5	CSWGNQETQYF	TGTAGTTGGGGGAACCAAGAGACCCAGTACTTC
TRBV6-2/TRBV6-3	many	.	TRBJ1-2	CASSGRGGSSGGYTF	TGTGCCAGCAGTGGACGGGGGGGTTCTAGTGGCGGCTACACCTTC
TRBV10-2	many	TRBD2	TRBJ2-1	CASSGTSGGNNEQFF	TGCGCCAGCAGTGGGACTAGCGGAGGAAACAATGAGCAGTTCTTC
TRBV6-2/TRBV6-3	few	.	TRBJ2-7	CASSSIQLYEQYF	TGTGCCAGCAGTTCCATACAGCTCTACGAGCAGTACTTC
TRBV14	few	TRBD2	TRBJ2-2	CASSLVGTSGANTGELFF	TGTGCCAGCAGCCTAGTGGGAACTAGCGGTGCGAACACCGGGGAGCTGTTTTTT
TRBV19	.	TRBD2	TRBJ2-1	CASSNGSGRADEQFF	TGTGCCAGTAGTAACGGTAGCGGGAGGGCCGATGAGCAGTTCTTC
TRBV7-3	few	.	TRBJ1-6	CASSLTGGISSPLHF	TGTGCCAGCAGCTTAACGGGGGGGATTAGTTCACCCCTCCACTTT
TRBV2	many	.	TRBJ2-1	CASSESYIIDEQFF	TGTGCCAGCAGTGAGAGTTATATTATAGATGAGCAGTTCTTC
TRBV9	few	.	TRBJ2-7	CASSTGQRSYEQYF	TGTGCCAGCAGCACAGGACAGCGGTCCTACGAGCAGTACTTC
TRBV4-2	.	.	TRBJ1-5	CASSQGTDSNQPQHF	TGTGCCAGCAGCCAAGGGACTGATAGCAATCAGCCCCAGCATTTT
TRBV10-3	few	.	TRBJ2-1	CAISQFSIELGSNEQFF	TGTGCCATCTCCCAATTCTCTATAGAGTTAGGGTCGAATGAGCAGTTCTTC
TRBV9	many	.	TRBJ2-7	CASSIGTSQYEQYF	TGTGCCAGCAGCATCGGGACATCGCAATACGAGCAGTACTTC
TRBV28	many	TRBD1	TRBJ2-3	CASSPTSGTGFASTDTQYF	TGTGCCAGCAGTCCTACCTCCGGGACAGGGTTCGCTAGCACAGATACGCAGTATTTT
TRBV11-2	.	.	TRBJ2-5	CASSLARLKGETQYF	TGTGCCAGCAGCTTAGCCCGACTTAAGGGGGAGACCCAGTACTTC
TRBV3-1	many	.	TRBJ2-3	CASSRDTRGDTQYF	TGTGCCAGCAGCAGGGACACCCGGGGAGATACGCAGTATTTT
TRBV9	.	.	TRBJ2-3	CASSAEDGGTDTQYF	TGTGCCAGCAGCGCGGAGGATGGGGGCACAGATACGCAGTATTTT
TRBV28	many	.	TRBJ2-1	CASSLTSGPLYNEQFF	TGTGCCAGCAGTTTAACCAGCGGGCCCCTCTACAATGAGCAGTTCTTC
TRBV11-2	many	.	TRBJ2-1	CASSLDLDYYNEQFF	TGTGCCAGCAGCTTAGATCTGGACTATTACAATGAGCAGTTCTTC
TRBV19	many	.	TRBJ1-4	CASSPMAGWRANEKLFF	TGTGCCAGTAGTCCTATGGCAGGGTGGAGGGCTAATGAAAAACTGTTTTTT
TRBV11-3	few	TRBD2	TRBJ2-7	CASSSSGSPYEQYF	TGTGCCAGCAGCTCCAGCGGGAGCCCCTACGAGCAGTACTTC
TRBV6-1	.	TRBD1	TRBJ1-2	CASSRNPGQGNYGYTF	TGTGCCAGCAGCAGAAATCCGGGACAGGGAAACTATGGCTACACCTTC